This TCR beta chain was sequenced for a study of shared clonotypes between healthy human individuals. Only in-frame clones appear in the TCRdb table, and some are missing; sequencing was by immunoSEQ multiplex PCR. The sample yields about 520,000 clones, 70% to 80% seen once. This CDR3 is 16 amino acids long. The germline V gene encodes CDR1 GTSNPN and CDR2 SVGIG (reference sequence). This clonotype was obtained from a woman aged 40 to 49 in good health. Some clones in this sample may be carry-over from other donors' samples. Sequencing was performed on PBMCs. This rearrangement joins TRBV30 to TRBJ2-5; 13 bases agree with TRBD2. The DNA end lines up better with TRBJ2-7; the J call may be wrong. The CDR3 reads CAWSGLAGGRNYEQYF. The CDR3 DNA sequence: TGTGCCTGGAGTGGACTAGCGGGAGGCCGAAACTACGAGCAGTACTTC.